This T cell receptor beta chain was sequenced for a study of cytomegalovirus exposure and HLA in healthy donors. Findings of the study overall: Later analysis revealed greater clonal expansion in HLA-associated TCR beta chains than in equally common others.

The PCR was carried out with 60 Vbeta primers and 13 Jbeta primers. The data were produced by immunoSEQ multiplex PCR, yet TCRdb's version contains in-frame clones alone and is incomplete. The data show tens of thousands of clones, over 70% seen once. To note about this clone: Its matching antigen is unknown.

In germline, CDR1 is SGDLS, CDR2 YYNGEE. V was cut by 3 bases and J by 7 bases, with 17 bases left in between. This CDR3 contains 15 residues. This clonotype was obtained from a man in his 60s in good health and CMV-seronegative. Sequenced: PBMCs. The chain links TRBV9 to TRBJ2-1; possibly TRBD1 for D (6 bases). The CDR3 sequence is CASSEGQGDRNEQFF. CDR3 DNA sequence: TGTGCCAGCAGCGAGGGTCAGGGAGACAGGAATGAGCAGTTCTTC. The whole variable domain, filled in from reference TRBV9 and TRBJ2-1, reads DSGVTQTPKHLITATGQRVTLRCSPRSGDLSVYWYQQSLDQGLQFLIQYYNGEERAKGNILERFSAQQFPDLHSELNLSSLELGDSALYFCASSEGQGDRNEQFFGPGTRLTVL.